One and the same sample provided the 29 T cell receptor beta chains below, sequenced in a study of blood T cell repertoires in COVID-19. Method: immunoSEQ multiplex PCR; TCRdb's copy keeps in-frame clones and lacks some. The table shows approximately 150,000 clones, with 86% occurring only once. Sequencing was carried out using peripheral blood. The receptor set was obtained from a man aged 65-85 years with acute or convalescent COVID-19.

J is TRBJ2-6 and V is TRBV5-4; the D gene is possibly TRBD2 (6 bases). The germline V gene has CDR1 SGHNT and CDR2 YYREEE (reference sequence). With 1 base removed from V and 3 bases from J, the gap between germline ends came to 8 bases. This CDR3 contains 15 residues. CDR3 sequence reads: CASSLWGVGANVLTF. The CDR3 region has the DNA TGTGCCAGCAGCTTGTGGGGGGTTGGGGCCAACGTCCTGACTTTC.

The chain combines TRBV3-1 (or the pseudogene TRBV3-2) with TRBJ2-7; unclear D gene. The CDR3 length is 14 residues. Germline values: CDR1 LGHDT, CDR2 YNNKEL (reference sequence). V lost 0 bases to trimming and J lost 2 bases, with 8 bases between them. The CDR3 is CASSQDWQAYEQYF. The CDR3 DNA reads as TGTGCCAGCAGCCAAGACTGGCAGGCCTACGAGCAGTACTTC.

The rearrangement links TRBV19 to TRBJ2-5, with 8 bases fitting TRBD2. With 9 bases clipped from V and 1 base from J, the junction kept 1 base outside the gene matches. CDR3 length: 12 residues. The germline V gene encodes CDR1 LNHDA and CDR2 SQIVND (reference sequence). The CDR3 here is CASGRVQETQYF. The CDR3 DNA sequence: TGTGCCAGCGGGAGGGTCCAAGAGACCCAGTACTTC.

J is TRBJ1-5 and V is TRBV5-1, with unresolved D. The CDR3 consists of 15 residues. Deletions cut 0 bases from V and 0 bases from J, with 7 bases between. The V gene's germline CDR1 is SGHRS and CDR2 YFSETQ. CDR3 residues: CASSLDSYSNQPQHF. CDR3 DNA sequence: TGCGCCAGCAGCTTGGACAGCTATAGCAATCAGCCCCAGCATTTT. Combining the CDR3 with reference TRBV5-1 and TRBJ1-5 gives the whole variable domain KAGVTQTPRYLIKTRGQQVTLSCSPISGHRSVSWYQQTPGQGLQFLFEYFSETQRNKGNFPGRFSGRQFSNSRSEMNVSTLELGDSALYLCASSLDSYSNQPQHFGDGTRLSIL.

The V call is TRBV7-8, the J call TRBJ1-3, with no clear D. V lost 6 bases to trimming and J lost 2 bases, with 11 bases between them. Germline lookup yields CDR1 SGHVS and CDR2 FQNEAQ. CDR3 length: 14 residues. In nucleotides, the CDR3 is TGTGCCAGCAGTGGGCGAAGAACTGGAAACACCATATATTTT. It is translated as CASSGRRTGNTIYF.

The chain combines TRBV2 with TRBJ2-1, with TRBD2 identical over 8 bases. The germline V gene has CDR1 SNHLY and CDR2 FYNNEI. CDR3 size: 13 residues. After removal of 7 bases from V and 8 bases from J, the junction contained 7 bases not matched to a gene. The chain's CDR3 is CASTDGRADEQFF. The DNA of the CDR3 is TGTGCCAGCACGGACGGGAGGGCCGATGAGCAGTTCTTC.

The rearrangement links TRBV6-5 to TRBJ1-2; D unresolved. This CDR3 contains 12 residues. Germline CDR1 MNHEY, CDR2 SVGAGI. Trimming left V 3 bases short and J 7 bases short, with 9 bases between. The DNA for the CDR3 is TGTGCCAGCAGTTATCGAGGGAGTGGCTACACCTTC. It encodes CASSYRGSGYTF.

The chain recombines TRBV11-2 with TRBJ2-3; 7 bases agree with TRBD1. The germline CDR1 and CDR2 sequences are SGHAT and FQNNGV. V shed 5 bases, J shed 4 bases, and the junction held 12 bases outside the gene matches. The CDR3 loop spans 16 amino acids. In nucleotides, the CDR3 is TGTGCCAGCAGCAATGTTTGGGACAGCAGGGCAGATACGCAGTATTTT. Translated, it gives CASSNVWDSRADTQYF. The full variable domain, with the rest looked up from reference TRBV11-2 and TRBJ2-3, is EAGVAQSPRYKIIEKRQSVAFWCNPISGHATLYWYQQILGQGPKLLIQFQNNGVVDDSQLPKDRFSAERLKGVDSTLKIQPAKLEDSAVYLCASSNVWDSRADTQYFGPGTRLTVL.

J is TRBJ1-1 and V is TRBV5-4; TRBD1 aligns across 11 bases. Trimming cost V 3 bases and J 11 bases; bases outside gene matches: 12. CDR1 is SGHNT, CDR2 YYREEE, per germline (reference sequence). The CDR3 covers 15 residues. CDR3 region: CASSSGTGGLSGAFF. CDR3 sequence (DNA): TGTGCCAGCAGCTCCGGGACAGGGGGGTTAAGTGGGGCTTTCTTT.

The chain is built from TRBV29-1 and TRBJ2-5, with 11 positions matching TRBD2. Unmatched junction bases numbered 9, after V lost 3 bases and J lost 0 bases. The CDR3 contains 17 residues. Germline CDR1 SQVTM, CDR2 ANQGSEA. This chain's CDR3 is CSVDSRLAGFYQETQYF. The CDR3 coding sequence is TGCAGCGTTGATTCGAGACTAGCGGGATTTTACCAAGAGACCCAGTACTTC.

The chain has TRBV12-3 or TRBV12-4 and TRBJ2-5; 9 bases fit TRBD2. J was trimmed by 8 bases and V by 4 bases; bases with no gene match: 5. The CDR3 length is 13 residues. CDR3 in DNA: TGTGCCAGCAGTTGGACTAGCGCGAGTACCCAGTACTTC. Its translation is CASSWTSASTQYF.

This chain links TRBV10-3 with TRBJ2-7, with 10 bases lining up with TRBD1. V was pared by 6 bases and J by 3 bases, with 5 bases of the junction left unmatched. This CDR3 contains 14 residues. Germline V gene lookup returns CDR1 ENHRY and CDR2 SYGVKD. CDR3 protein: CAIRPGQGVYEQYF. The CDR3 region has the DNA TGTGCCATCAGGCCCGGACAGGGGGTCTACGAGCAGTACTTC.

The chain joins TRBV28 to TRBJ2-7, with 8 bases aligning to TRBD1. V dropped 6 bases and J dropped 2; count of bases not matched to a gene: 3. CDR3 size: 13 residues. The germline V gene has CDR1 MDHEN and CDR2 SYDVKM. The CDR3 DNA reads as TGTGCCAGCAGGGGGACAGGAACCTACGAGCAGTACTTC. As protein: CASRGTGTYEQYF.

This chain joins TRBV9 and TRBJ2-5; TRBD1 might be the D (6 bases). The V end was cut by 4 bases, the J end by 3 bases, with 16 bases between. The CDR3 extends over 15 amino acids. Germline loops: CDR1 SGDLS, CDR2 YYNGEE. The CDR3 DNA follows: TGTGCCAGCAGCAAAAACCGGGACATAGAAGAGACCCAGTACTTC. Residues: CASSKNRDIEETQYF.

The chain recombines TRBV6-5 with TRBJ2-2, with 10 bases identical to TRBD1. V was clipped by 4 bases and J by 7 bases; unmatched bases: 3. This CDR3 has 14 amino acids. The germline V gene encodes CDR1 MNHEY and CDR2 SVGAGI. Here the CDR3 reads CASSSGQGYGELFF. The CDR3 coding sequence is TGTGCCAGCAGTTCGGGACAGGGGTACGGGGAGCTGTTTTTT.

The chain employs TRBV7-2 and TRBJ1-1, with 7 bases aligning to TRBD1. In germline, CDR1 is SGHTA, CDR2 FQGNSA. The CDR3 length is 13 residues. The ends lost 4 bases at V and 4 bases at J; junction bases unmatched: 3. CDR3 amino acids: CASSSQGGTEAFF. In DNA, the CDR3 is TGTGCCAGCAGCTCCCAGGGGGGCACTGAAGCTTTCTTT.

The J gene is TRBJ2-6, the V gene TRBV11-2; 8 bases map to TRBD1. The germline CDR1 and CDR2 sequences are SGHAT and FQNNGV. The CDR3 sequence is 18 residues long. V was clipped by 3 bases and J by 1 base; unmatched bases: 8. CDR3 loop: CASSFTVQGASGANVLTF. CDR3 bases: TGTGCCAGCAGCTTCACGGTCCAGGGGGCTTCTGGGGCCAACGTCCTGACTTTC.

This clone came up once. The CDR3 sequence is CASSEQGYEQYF. The CDR3 nucleotides are TGTGCCAGCAGTGAGCAGGGCTACGAGCAGTACTTC. The V call is TRBV2, the J call TRBJ2-7; possibly TRBD1 for D (5 bases). Germline V gene sequence: CDR1 SNHLY, CDR2 FYNNEI. Trimming removed 3 bases at V and 3 bases at J, with 6 bases between. The CDR3 covers 12 residues.

This clone was found a few times. The chain combines TRBV14 with TRBJ2-1; 11 nucleotides agree with TRBD2. This CDR3 has 16 amino acids. J lost 9 bases, V lost 0 bases, and 7 bases had no gene match. In germline, CDR1 is SGHDN, CDR2 FVKESK. In DNA, the CDR3 is TGTGCCAGCAGCCAAGATCCTAGCGGGAGGTTCACTGAGCAGTTCTTC. It yields the protein CASSQDPSGRFTEQFF.

On this clone itself: The sample contains more than one DNA sequence encoding this CDR3. The rearrangement links TRBV5-1 to TRBJ2-1, with 10 bases aligning to TRBD2. V was clipped by 0 bases and J by 4 bases; unmatched bases: 1. Germline V gene data show CDR1 as SGHRS and CDR2 as YFSETQ. The CDR3 spans 15 residues. Here the CDR3 reads CASSLASGSYNEQFF. CDR3 coding DNA: TGCGCCAGCAGCTTGGCTAGCGGGAGTTACAATGAGCAGTTCTTC.

On this clone: At one boundary the junction diverges from the germline segment, which might be a read error. The genes are TRBV6-1 and TRBJ2-3; TRBD2 agrees at 10 bases. The germline V gene encodes CDR1 MNHNS and CDR2 SASEGT. The CDR3 is 16 residues long. The CDR3: CASSKAGGPSTDTQYF. CDR3 bases: TGTGCCAGCAGTAAAGCGGGAGGGCCAAGTACAGATACGCAGTATTTT.

The chain carries TRBV6-5 and TRBJ2-5, with 7 positions matching TRBD2. Germline loops: CDR1 MNHEY, CDR2 SVGAGI. Trimming removed 8 bases from V and 5 bases from J; junction bases left unmatched: 5. CDR3 size: 12 residues. CDR3 sequence: CASGAGEETQYF. Written as DNA, the CDR3 is TGTGCCAGCGGGGCGGGAGAGGAGACCCAGTACTTC.

This chain links TRBV7-2 with TRBJ1-1; TRBD1 might be the D (6 bases). The germline gives CDR1 SGHTA, CDR2 FQGNSA. The V gene lost 0 bases and the J gene lost 4 bases, with 15 bases spanning the gap. The CDR3 extends over 16 amino acids. CDR3 sequence (DNA): TGTGCCAGCAGCTTAGCGCATGGGGGCGCGGGCACTGAAGCTTTCTTT. This encodes CASSLAHGGAGTEAFF.

This clone was counted a single time. The chain has TRBV7-9 and TRBJ2-7; D possibly matches TRBD1 or TRBD2 (5 bases each). V was cut by 5 bases and J by 3 bases, with 17 bases left in between. CDR1 SEHNR and CDR2 FQNEAQ come from the germline V gene (reference sequence). The CDR3 covers 15 residues. CDR3 sequence: CASSVDRGSVYEQYF. The CDR3 region has the DNA TGTGCCAGCAGCGTAGACAGAGGGAGTGTCTACGAGCAGTACTTC.

The chain couples TRBV19 to TRBJ2-2; 8 nucleotides match TRBD2. CDR3 length: 13 residues. V shed 10 bases and J 4 bases; nucleotides not matched to a gene: 5. Germline V lookup: CDR1 LNHDA, CDR2 SQIVND (reference sequence). CDR3 in DNA: TGTGCCACAAAGCGGGAGATCACCGGGGAGCTGTTTTTT. It yields the protein CATKREITGELFF.

This clone showed up just once. The gene calls are TRBV7-9 and TRBJ1-3; tentatively, D is TRBD1 (6 bases). The germline V and J ends were trimmed by 5 bases and 1 base, with 9 bases remaining between them. The length of the CDR3 is 14 residues. Germline CDR1 SEHNR, CDR2 FQNEAQ (reference sequence). The CDR3 nucleotides read TGTGCCAGCAGCGTACAGGGATCTGGAAACACCATATATTTT. This codes for CASSVQGSGNTIYF.

The chain carries TRBV11-3 and TRBJ2-2, with a possible D match to TRBD2 (5 bases). The germline gives CDR1 SGHNT, CDR2 YENEEA. V was cut by 0 bases and J by 4 bases, with 6 bases left in between. The CDR3 runs to 14 residues. CDR3 in amino acids: CASSLDGVTGELFF. DNA for the CDR3: TGTGCCAGCAGCTTAGACGGGGTCACCGGGGAGCTGTTTTTT. The full variable domain, with the rest looked up from reference TRBV11-3 and TRBJ2-2, is EAGVVQSPRYKIIEKKQPVAFWCNPISGHNTLYWYLQNLGQGPELLIRYENEEAVDDSQLPKDRFSAERLKGVDSTLKIQPAELGDSAVYLCASSLDGVTGELFFGEGSRLTVL.

The chain combines TRBV6-2 or TRBV6-3 with TRBJ2-7; TRBD2 aligns across 7 bases. Looked up from germline, CDR1 is MNHEY and CDR2 is SVGEGT. V trimming: 3 bases; J trimming: 2 bases; junction bases outside the gene matches: 4. This CDR3 is built from 14 residues. The CDR3 reads CASSYRGRAYEQYF. CDR3 DNA sequence: TGTGCCAGCAGTTATCGCGGGAGAGCCTACGAGCAGTACTTC.

This chain links TRBV6-5 with TRBJ1-6; the D is unclear. The CDR3 covers 11 residues. The ends were cut back, 6 bases at V and 10 bases at J, with 7 bases in the middle. Germline-derived CDR1 and CDR2 are MNHEY and SVGAGI. CDR3 nucleotide sequence: TGTGCCAGCAGAGAGCGCTCACCCCTCCACTTT. This encodes CASRERSPLHF.